This entry concerns a single T cell receptor (beta chain). Sequencing was performed with immunoSEQ multiplex PCR; in TCRdb, only in-frame clones are kept and a portion is missing. The sample gives 55,000 to 70,000 clones, over 80% of which show up once; roughly 1.9% is in the top ten. The sample belongs to a study of OX40 agonist ivuxolimab in advanced cancers. Study background: In this trial design, patients received ivuxolimab intravenously at 0.01 to 10 mg/kg every 2 weeks.

The CDR3 runs to 12 residues. Trimming cost V 5 bases and J 3 bases, with 7 bases left between them. Germline CDR1 MDHEN, CDR2 SYDVKM. The material was CD4+ or CD8+ T cells sorted from blood, obtained in a trial of the OX40 agonist ivuxolimab. The receptor's source is an adult with an advanced solid tumor such as melanoma, head and neck, liver or kidney cancer. V usage is TRBV28 and J usage is TRBJ1-1; D gene ambiguous. CDR3 loop: CASSTSDTEAFF. CDR3 nucleotides: TGTGCCAGCAGTACATCGGACACTGAAGCTTTCTTT.